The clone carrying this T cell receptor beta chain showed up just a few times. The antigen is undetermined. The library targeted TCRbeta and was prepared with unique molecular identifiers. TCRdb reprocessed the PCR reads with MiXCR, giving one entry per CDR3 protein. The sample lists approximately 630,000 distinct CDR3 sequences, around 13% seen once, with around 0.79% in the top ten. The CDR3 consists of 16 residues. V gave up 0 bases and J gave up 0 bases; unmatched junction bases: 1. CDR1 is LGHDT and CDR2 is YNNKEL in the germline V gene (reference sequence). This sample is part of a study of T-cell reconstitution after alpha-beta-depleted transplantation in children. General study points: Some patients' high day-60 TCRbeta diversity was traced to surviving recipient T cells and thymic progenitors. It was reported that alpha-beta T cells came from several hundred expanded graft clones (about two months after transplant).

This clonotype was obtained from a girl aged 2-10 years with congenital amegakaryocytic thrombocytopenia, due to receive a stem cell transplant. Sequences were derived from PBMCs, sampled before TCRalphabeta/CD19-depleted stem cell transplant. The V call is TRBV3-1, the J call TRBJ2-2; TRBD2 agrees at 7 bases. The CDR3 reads CASSQERGTNTGELFF. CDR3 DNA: TGTGCCAGCAGCCAAGAGCGGGGGACGAACACCGGGGAGCTGTTTTTT.